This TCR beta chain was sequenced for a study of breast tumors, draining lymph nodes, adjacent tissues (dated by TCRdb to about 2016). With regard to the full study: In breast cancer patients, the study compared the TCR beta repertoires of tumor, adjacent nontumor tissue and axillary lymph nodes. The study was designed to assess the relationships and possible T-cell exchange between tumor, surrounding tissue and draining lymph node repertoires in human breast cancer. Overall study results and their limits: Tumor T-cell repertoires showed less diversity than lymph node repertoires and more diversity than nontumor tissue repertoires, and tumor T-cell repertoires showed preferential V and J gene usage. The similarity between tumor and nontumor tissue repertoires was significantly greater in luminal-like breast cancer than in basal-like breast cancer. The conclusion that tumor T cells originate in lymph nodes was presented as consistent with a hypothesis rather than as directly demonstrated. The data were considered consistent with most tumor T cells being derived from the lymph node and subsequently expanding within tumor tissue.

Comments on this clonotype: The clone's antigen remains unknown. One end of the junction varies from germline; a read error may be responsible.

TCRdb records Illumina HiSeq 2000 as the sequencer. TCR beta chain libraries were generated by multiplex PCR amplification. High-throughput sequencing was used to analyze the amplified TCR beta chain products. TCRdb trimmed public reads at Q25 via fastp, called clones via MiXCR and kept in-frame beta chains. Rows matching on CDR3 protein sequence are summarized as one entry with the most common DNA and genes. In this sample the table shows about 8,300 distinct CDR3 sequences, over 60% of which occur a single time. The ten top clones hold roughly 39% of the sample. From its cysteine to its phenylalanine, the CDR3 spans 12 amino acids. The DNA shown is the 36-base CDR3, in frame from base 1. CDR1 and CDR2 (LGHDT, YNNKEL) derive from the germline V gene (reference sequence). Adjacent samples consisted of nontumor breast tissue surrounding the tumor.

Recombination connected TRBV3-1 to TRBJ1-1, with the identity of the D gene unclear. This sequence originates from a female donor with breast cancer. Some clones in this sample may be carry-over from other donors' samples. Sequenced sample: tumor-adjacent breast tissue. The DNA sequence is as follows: TGTGCCGGCAGCCAGTATCGGGGAGAAGCTTTCTTT. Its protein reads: CAGSQYRGEAFF.